The TCR beta chain described here comes from a study of CD8 T cells in Susac syndrome. Details on this clonotype: Its antigen is not identified.

The germline V gene encodes CDR1 DFQATT and CDR2 SNEGSKA (reference sequence). The CDR3 runs to 12 residues. Trimming removed 5 bases from V and 7 bases from J, with 15 bases in between. Study outcomes and limitations: The study conceded that its TCR sequencing and HLA analysis involved relatively few individuals.

RNA, at roughly 0.45 to 1 ug, was reverse transcribed with random hexamers. The method of amplification for TCR beta CDR3 was immunoSEQ multiplex PCR, covering 54 Vbeta and 13 Jbeta. TCRdb analysed the immunoSEQ multiplex PCR reads with MiXCR anew, one entry per CDR3 protein. The sample has some 95,000 distinct CDR3 sequences, around 93% seen once. Material: CD8+ T cells from PBMCs. V is TRBV20-1 and J is TRBJ2-7; D is undetermined. The receptor was isolated from a human donor in good health. The CDR3 bases are TGCAGTGCTCTCCTAGAATATGTAGAGCAGTACTTC. Translated, it gives CSALLEYVEQYF.